The clone carrying this T cell receptor (beta chain) was found once. This specimen belongs to a study of control samples from healthy donors and cancer patients. This CDR3 is built from 13 residues. Germline V CDR1 and CDR2: SGHAT, FQNNGV. Trimming left V 1 base short and J 4 bases short, with 8 bases between. Assay used: immunoSEQ multiplex PCR; TCRdb lists only in-frame clones, some missing. The sample gives fewer than 90,000 clones, approximately 94% of which show up once; over 5% is in the top ten. The sample consisted of blood. The sequence came from a woman aged 40-49 years in good health. The chain recombines TRBV11-2 with TRBJ2-7; D is unresolved. This CDR3 is CASSLVPEYEQYF. In DNA form, the CDR3 reads TGTGCCAGCAGCTTAGTACCGGAATACGAGCAGTACTTC.